One sample yielded the 12 T cell receptor beta chains listed below, sequenced in a study of shared clonotypes between healthy human individuals. Generated by immunoSEQ multiplex PCR, the TCRdb table keeps only in-frame clones and is missing some. In the table there are approximately 980,000 clones, around 80% of which are singletons. Sequencing was done on a sample of memory CD4+ T cells sorted from blood. The subset here: CD45RA-negative fraction. The receptors were gathered from a man younger than 35 in good health.

V gene TRBV30 combines with J gene TRBJ1-2; D uncertain. Trimming took off 2 bases at V and 3 bases at J, with 7 bases between the two ends. The CDR3 contains 12 residues. The germline gives CDR1 GTSNPN, CDR2 SVGIG (reference sequence). For the CDR3, the DNA is TGTGCCTGGAGTTTAGTCTACTATGGCTACACCTTC. Encoded protein: CAWSLVYYGYTF.

The chain is built from TRBV18 and TRBJ2-5; D possibly corresponds to TRBD1 (5 bases). The germline V gene encodes CDR1 KGHSH and CDR2 LQKENI. With 0 bases removed from V and 0 bases from J, the gap between germline ends came to 14 bases. The CDR3 is 17 amino acids. The CDR3 nucleotides are TGTGCCAGCTCACCACCGGGGCAGCTTCTCGACCAAGAGACCCAGTACTTC. Protein sequence: CASSPPGQLLDQETQYF.

V is TRBV10-3 and J is TRBJ2-1; D is perhaps TRBD2 (6 bases). V lost 0 bases and J lost 12, with 15 bases in between. The CDR3 length is 14 residues. Germline CDR1 is ENHRY and CDR2 is SYGVKD. The CDR3 nucleotides read TGTGCCATCAGTGAGTCGGATATGAGGGACTCGCAGTTCTTC. Translation gives CAISESDMRDSQFF.

The chain has TRBV2 and TRBJ2-7, with D maybe TRBD2 (5 bases). Germline loops: CDR1 SNHLY, CDR2 FYNNEI. V dropped 1 base and J dropped 3 bases, with 10 bases sitting between them. CDR3 length: 14 amino acids. CDR3 in amino acids: CASSEGLAYYEQYF. The CDR3 DNA is TGTGCCAGCAGTGAAGGGCTAGCTTACTACGAGCAGTACTTC.

This clone was found once. The rearrangement links TRBV28 to TRBJ1-6; TRBD1 might be the D (6 bases). Germline V gene lookup returns CDR1 MDHEN and CDR2 SYDVKM. There are 14 residues in the CDR3. Trimming took off 0 bases at V and 8 bases at J, with 8 bases between the two ends. CDR3 in DNA: TGTGCCAGCAGTTTATGGGCAGGGGATTCACCCCTCCACTTT. It yields the protein CASSLWAGDSPLHF.

The rearrangement links TRBV11-2 to TRBJ1-5; D not certain. Looked up from germline, CDR1 is SGHAT and CDR2 is FQNNGV. CDR3 size: 15 residues. The V gene lost 0 bases and the J gene lost 4 bases, with 10 bases spanning the gap. The CDR3: CASSLDIQRNQPQHF. CDR3 bases: TGTGCCAGCAGCTTAGATATTCAGAGGAATCAGCCCCAGCATTTT.

This sequence joins TRBV6-5 and TRBJ2-1; D is uncertain. The CDR3 contains 13 residues. V lost 5 bases and J lost 8, with 13 bases in between. The germline V gene encodes CDR1 MNHEY and CDR2 SVGAGI. CDR3 DNA sequence: TGTGCCAGCAGTAAATCCTTTAAGGATGAGCAGTTCTTC. It specifies CASSKSFKDEQFF.

Notes on this clone: Other DNA sequences in this specimen translate into the identical CDR3. The chain combines TRBV9 with TRBJ1-6; 8 positions agree with TRBD1. V dropped 3 bases and J dropped 2; count of bases not matched to a gene: 1. The CDR3 sequence is 15 residues long. In germline, CDR1 is SGDLS, CDR2 YYNGEE. The CDR3 loop reads CASSGQGTYNSPLHF. CDR3 in DNA: TGTGCCAGCAGCGGACAGGGGACCTATAATTCACCCCTCCACTTT.

The genes are TRBV4-1 and TRBJ1-5; D is possibly TRBD1 (6 bases). V shed 2 bases and J shed 7 bases, with 18 bases lying between them. Germline V lookup: CDR1 MGHRA, CDR2 YSYEKL. This CDR3 has 16 amino acids. CDR3 region: CASSQPGHLRGQPQHF. CDR3 DNA: TGCGCCAGCAGCCAACCGGGACACCTCCGAGGGCAGCCCCAGCATTTT.

The chain recombines TRBV6-5 with TRBJ1-1; the match to TRBD1 covers 7 bases. The CDR3 runs to 14 residues. Looked up from germline, CDR1 is MNHEY and CDR2 is SVGAGI. Trimming cost V 6 bases and J 1 base; bases outside gene matches: 5. CDR3 sequence: CASSKYRGNTEAFF. The CDR3, as DNA: TGTGCCAGCAGCAAATACAGGGGGAACACTGAAGCTTTCTTT.

V gene TRBV7-3 combines with J gene TRBJ1-1, with D perhaps TRBD1 (5 bases). Germline-derived CDR1 and CDR2 are SGHTA and FQGTGA. The CDR3 length is 14 residues. Between the trimmed V and J ends, which lost 5 bases and 1 base, there was a span of 11 bases. Here the CDR3 DNA reads TGTGCCAGCAGCCCAAATGGGGCGAACACTGAAGCTTTCTTT. This translates into CASSPNGANTEAFF.

The J gene is TRBJ1-2, the V gene TRBV30; D remains unclear. The germline V and J ends were trimmed by 0 bases and 10 bases, with 12 bases remaining between them. CDR3 length equals 12 residues. Germline CDR1 is GTSNPN and CDR2 is SVGIG (reference sequence). CDR3 protein: CAWSVVRGNYTF. The CDR3 DNA is TGTGCCTGGAGTGTAGTCCGGGGAAACTACACCTTC. Supplemented by reference TRBV30 and TRBJ1-2, the full variable domain reads SQTIHQWPATLVQPVGSPLSLECTVEGTSNPNLYWYRQAAGRGLQLLFYSVGIGQISSEVPQNLSASRPQDRQFILSSKKLLLSDSGFYLCAWSVVRGNYTFGSGTRLTVV.